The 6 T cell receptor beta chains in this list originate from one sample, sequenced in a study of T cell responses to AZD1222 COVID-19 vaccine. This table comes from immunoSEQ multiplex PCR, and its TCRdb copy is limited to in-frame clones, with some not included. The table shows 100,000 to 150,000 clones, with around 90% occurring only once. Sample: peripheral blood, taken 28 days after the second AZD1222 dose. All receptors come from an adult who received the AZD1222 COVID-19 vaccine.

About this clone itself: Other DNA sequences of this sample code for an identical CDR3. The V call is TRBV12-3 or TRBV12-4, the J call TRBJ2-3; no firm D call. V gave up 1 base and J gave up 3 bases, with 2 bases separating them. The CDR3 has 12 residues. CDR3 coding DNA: TGTGCCAGCAGTTTAGGGACAGATACGCAGTATTTT. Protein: CASSLGTDTQYF.

The chain's CDR3 is CASSIEAESSYNEQFF. The CDR3 region has the DNA TGTGCCAGTAGTATAGAGGCTGAAAGCTCCTACAATGAGCAGTTCTTC. V usage is TRBV19 and J usage is TRBJ2-1; D is unclear. Germline loops: CDR1 LNHDA, CDR2 SQIVND (reference sequence). The CDR3 is 16 residues long. The germline V and J ends were trimmed by 0 bases and 0 bases, with 9 bases remaining between them.

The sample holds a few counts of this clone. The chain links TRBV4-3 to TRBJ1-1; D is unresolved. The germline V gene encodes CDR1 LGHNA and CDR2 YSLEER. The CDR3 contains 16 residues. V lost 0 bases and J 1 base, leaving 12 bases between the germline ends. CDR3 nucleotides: TGCGCCAGCAGCCAAGATTCGGGGTACCCGAACACTGAAGCTTTCTTT. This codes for CASSQDSGYPNTEAFF.

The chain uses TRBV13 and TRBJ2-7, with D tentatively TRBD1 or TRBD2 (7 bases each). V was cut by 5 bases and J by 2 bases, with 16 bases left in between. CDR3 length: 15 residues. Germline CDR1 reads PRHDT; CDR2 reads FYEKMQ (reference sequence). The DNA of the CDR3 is TGTGCCAGCAGCCAGCGGGACAGACTACCCTACGAGCAGTACTTC. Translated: CASSQRDRLPYEQYF.

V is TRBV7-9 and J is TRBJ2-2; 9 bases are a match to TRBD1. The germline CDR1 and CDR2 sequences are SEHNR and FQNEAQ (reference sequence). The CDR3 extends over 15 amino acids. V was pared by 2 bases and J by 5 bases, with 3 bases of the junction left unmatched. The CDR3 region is CASSLTGQGTGELFF. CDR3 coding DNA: TGTGCCAGCAGCTTAACGGGACAGGGTACCGGGGAGCTGTTTTTT.

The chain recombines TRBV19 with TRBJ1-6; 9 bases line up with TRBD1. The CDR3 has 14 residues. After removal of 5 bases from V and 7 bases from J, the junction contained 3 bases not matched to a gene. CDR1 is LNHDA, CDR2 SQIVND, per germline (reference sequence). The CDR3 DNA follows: TGTGCCAGTAGTGCAGGACAGGGGAATTCACCCCTCCACTTT. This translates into CASSAGQGNSPLHF.